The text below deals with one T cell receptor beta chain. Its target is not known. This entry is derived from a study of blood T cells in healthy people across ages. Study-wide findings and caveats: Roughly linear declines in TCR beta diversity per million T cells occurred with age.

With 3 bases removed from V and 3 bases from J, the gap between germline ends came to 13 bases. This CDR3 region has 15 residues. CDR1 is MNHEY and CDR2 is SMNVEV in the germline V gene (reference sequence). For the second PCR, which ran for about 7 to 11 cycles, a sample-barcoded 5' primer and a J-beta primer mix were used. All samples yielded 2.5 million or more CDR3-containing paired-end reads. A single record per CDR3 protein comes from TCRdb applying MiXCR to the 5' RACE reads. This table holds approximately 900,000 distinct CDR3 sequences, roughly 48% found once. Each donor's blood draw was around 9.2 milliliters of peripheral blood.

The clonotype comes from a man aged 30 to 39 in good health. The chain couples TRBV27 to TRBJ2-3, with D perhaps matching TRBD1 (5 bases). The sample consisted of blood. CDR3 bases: TGTGCCAGCAGTTTCGGTAGCAGGACAACAGATACGCAGTATTTT. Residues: CASSFGSRTTDTQYF.